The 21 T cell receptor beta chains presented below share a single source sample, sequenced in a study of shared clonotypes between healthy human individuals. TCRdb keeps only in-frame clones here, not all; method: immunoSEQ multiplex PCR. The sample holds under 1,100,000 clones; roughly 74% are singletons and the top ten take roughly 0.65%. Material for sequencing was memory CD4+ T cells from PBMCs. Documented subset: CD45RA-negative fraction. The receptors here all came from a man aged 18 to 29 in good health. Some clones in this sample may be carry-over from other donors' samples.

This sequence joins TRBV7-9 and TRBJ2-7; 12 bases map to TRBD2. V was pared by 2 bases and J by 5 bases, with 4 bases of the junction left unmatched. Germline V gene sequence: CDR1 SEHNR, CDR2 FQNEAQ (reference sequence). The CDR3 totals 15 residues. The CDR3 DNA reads TGTGCCAGCAGCTTACTAGCGGGAGGGTCCCACGAGCAGTACTTC. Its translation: CASSLLAGGSHEQYF.

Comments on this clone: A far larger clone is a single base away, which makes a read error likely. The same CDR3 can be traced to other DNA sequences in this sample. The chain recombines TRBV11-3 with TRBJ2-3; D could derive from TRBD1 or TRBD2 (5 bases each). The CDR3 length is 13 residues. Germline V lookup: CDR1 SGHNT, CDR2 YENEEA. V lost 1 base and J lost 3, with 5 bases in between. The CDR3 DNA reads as TGTGCCAGCAGCTTAGGGGGGACAGATACGCAGTATTTT. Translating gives CASSLGGTDTQYF.

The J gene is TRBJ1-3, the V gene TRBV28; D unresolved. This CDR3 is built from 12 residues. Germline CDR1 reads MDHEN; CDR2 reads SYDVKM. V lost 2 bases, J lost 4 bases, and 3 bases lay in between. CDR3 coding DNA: TGTGCCAGCAGTTTAGAGGGAAACACCATATATTTT. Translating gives CASSLEGNTIYF.

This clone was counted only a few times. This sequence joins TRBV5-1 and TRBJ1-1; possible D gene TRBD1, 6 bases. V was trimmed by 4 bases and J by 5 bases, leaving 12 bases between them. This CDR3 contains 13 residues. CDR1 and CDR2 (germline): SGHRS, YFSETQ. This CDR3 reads CASSQPGQTEAFF. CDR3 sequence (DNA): TGCGCCAGCAGCCAACCTGGACAGACTGAAGCTTTCTTT.

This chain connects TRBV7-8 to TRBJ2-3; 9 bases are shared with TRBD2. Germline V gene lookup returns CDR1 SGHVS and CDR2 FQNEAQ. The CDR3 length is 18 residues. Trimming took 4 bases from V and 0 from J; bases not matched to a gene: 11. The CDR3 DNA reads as TGTGCCAGCAGCTCGCGGGGGTCTAGCGGGACTAGCACAGATACGCAGTATTTT. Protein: CASSSRGSSGTSTDTQYF.

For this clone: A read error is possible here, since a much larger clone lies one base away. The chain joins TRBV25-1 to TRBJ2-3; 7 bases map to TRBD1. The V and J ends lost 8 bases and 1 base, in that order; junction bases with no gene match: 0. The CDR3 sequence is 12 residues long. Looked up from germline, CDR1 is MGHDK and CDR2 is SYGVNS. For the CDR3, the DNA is TGTGCCAGCGACAGGGGCACAGATACGCAGTATTTT. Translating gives CASDRGTDTQYF.

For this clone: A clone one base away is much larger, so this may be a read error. The DNA for the CDR3 is TGTGCCAGCAGCCCGTGGGCAGATAGCAATCAGCCCCGGCATTTT. Translated, it gives CASSPWADSNQPRHF. The chain has TRBV6-5 and TRBJ1-5, with D uncertain. The CDR3 has 15 amino acids. Germline V gene lookup returns CDR1 MNHEY and CDR2 SVGAGI.

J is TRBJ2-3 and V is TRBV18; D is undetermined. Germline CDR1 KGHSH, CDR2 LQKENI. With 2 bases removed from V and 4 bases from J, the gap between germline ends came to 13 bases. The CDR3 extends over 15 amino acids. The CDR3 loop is CASSPRSGEPDTQYF. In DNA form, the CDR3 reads TGTGCCAGCTCACCAAGGTCAGGAGAGCCAGATACGCAGTATTTT.

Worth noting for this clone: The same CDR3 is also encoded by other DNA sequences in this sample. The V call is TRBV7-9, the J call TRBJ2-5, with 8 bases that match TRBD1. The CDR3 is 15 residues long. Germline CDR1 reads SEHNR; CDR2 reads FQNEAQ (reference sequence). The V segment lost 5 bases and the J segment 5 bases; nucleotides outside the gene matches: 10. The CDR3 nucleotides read TGTGCCAGCAGCCCCAGGCAGGGGGCAGGGGAGACCCAGTACTTC. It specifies CASSPRQGAGETQYF.

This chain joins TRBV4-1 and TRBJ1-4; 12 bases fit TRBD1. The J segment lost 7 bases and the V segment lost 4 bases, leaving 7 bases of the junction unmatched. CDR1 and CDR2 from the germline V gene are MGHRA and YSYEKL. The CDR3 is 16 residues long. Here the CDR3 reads CASSLRDRGRIEKLFF. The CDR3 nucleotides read TGCGCCAGCAGCCTCCGGGACAGGGGGCGCATTGAAAAACTGTTTTTT.

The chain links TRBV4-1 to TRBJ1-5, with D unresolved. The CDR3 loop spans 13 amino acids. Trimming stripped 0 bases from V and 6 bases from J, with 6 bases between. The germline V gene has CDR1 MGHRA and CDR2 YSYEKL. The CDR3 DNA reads TGCGCCAGCAGCCAAGATTCAGGTCAGCCCCAGCATTTT. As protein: CASSQDSGQPQHF.

CDR3 amino acids: CASSLHTGTDVSYEQYF. The DNA for the CDR3 is TGCGCCAGCAGCTTACACACCGGGACCGATGTCTCCTACGAGCAGTACTTC. The chain uses TRBV5-1 and TRBJ2-7, with D perhaps assigned TRBD1 or TRBD2 (5 bases each). This CDR3 has 17 amino acids. The germline V and J ends were trimmed by 2 bases and 0 bases, with 18 bases remaining between them. The germline V gene has CDR1 SGHRS and CDR2 YFSETQ.

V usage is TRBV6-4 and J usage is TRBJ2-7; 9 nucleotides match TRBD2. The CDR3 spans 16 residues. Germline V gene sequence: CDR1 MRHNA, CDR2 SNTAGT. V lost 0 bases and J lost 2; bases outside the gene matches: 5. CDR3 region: CASSDSRTSVPYEQYF. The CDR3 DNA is TGTGCCAGCAGTGACTCCCGGACTAGCGTACCCTACGAGCAGTACTTC.

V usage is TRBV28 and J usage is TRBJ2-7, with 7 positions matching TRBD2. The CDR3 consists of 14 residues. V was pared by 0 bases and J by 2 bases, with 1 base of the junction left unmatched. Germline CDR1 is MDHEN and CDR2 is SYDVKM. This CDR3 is CASSLWGGAYEQYF. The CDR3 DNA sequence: TGTGCCAGCAGTTTATGGGGAGGGGCCTACGAGCAGTACTTC.

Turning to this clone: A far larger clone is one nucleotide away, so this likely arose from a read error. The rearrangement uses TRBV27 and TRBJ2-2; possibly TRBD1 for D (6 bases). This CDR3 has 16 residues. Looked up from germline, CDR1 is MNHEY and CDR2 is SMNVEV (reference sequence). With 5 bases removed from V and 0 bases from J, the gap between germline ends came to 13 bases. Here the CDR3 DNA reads TGTGCCAGCAGTGACCCCGGGACAACGAACACCGGGGAGCTGTTTTTT. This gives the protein CASSDPGTTNTGELFF.

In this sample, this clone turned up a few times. The chain's CDR3 is CASSPRASTNEKLFF. The CDR3 coding sequence is TGTGCCAGCAGCCCCCGTGCCTCAACTAATGAAAAACTGTTTTTT. The chain employs TRBV11-2 and TRBJ1-4; the D is unclear. The CDR3 loop spans 15 amino acids. Trimming pared 5 bases from V and 0 bases from J, leaving 10 bases between. In germline, CDR1 is SGHAT, CDR2 FQNNGV.

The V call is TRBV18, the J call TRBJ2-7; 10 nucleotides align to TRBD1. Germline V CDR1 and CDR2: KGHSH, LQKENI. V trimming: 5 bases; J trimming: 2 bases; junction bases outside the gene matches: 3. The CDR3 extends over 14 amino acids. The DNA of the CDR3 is TGTGCCAGCTCATCCGGGACAGGGGCCTACGAGCAGTACTTC. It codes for CASSSGTGAYEQYF.

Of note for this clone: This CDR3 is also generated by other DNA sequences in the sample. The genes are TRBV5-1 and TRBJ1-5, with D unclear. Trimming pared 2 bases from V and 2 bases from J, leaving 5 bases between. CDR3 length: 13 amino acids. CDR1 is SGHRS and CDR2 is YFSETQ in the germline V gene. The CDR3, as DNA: TGCGCCAGCAGCTTTCAGGGCAATCAGCCCCAGCATTTT. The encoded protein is CASSFQGNQPQHF.

The CDR3 sequence is CASSTEGRGRDYGYTF. The DNA for the CDR3 is TGTGCCAGCAGCACAGAGGGCAGGGGCCGAGACTATGGCTACACCTTC. This chain joins TRBV7-9 and TRBJ1-2; weak D call: TRBD1 (6 bases). CDR1 is SEHNR and CDR2 is FQNEAQ in the germline V gene (reference sequence). The CDR3 contains 16 residues. Trimming cost V 5 bases and J 3 bases, with 19 bases left between them.

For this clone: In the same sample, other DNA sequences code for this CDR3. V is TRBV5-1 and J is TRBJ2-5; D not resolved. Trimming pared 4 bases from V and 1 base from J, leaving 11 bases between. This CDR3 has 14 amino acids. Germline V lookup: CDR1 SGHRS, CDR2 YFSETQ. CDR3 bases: TGCGCCAGCAGCCCCGGATCCACCCAAGAGACCCAGTACTTC. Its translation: CASSPGSTQETQYF.

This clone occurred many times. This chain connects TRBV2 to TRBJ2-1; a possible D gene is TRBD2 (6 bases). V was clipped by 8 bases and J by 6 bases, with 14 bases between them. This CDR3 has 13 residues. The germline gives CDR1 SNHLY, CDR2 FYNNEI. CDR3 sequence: CASETSGSNEQFF. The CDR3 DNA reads TGTGCCAGCGAGACTAGTGGTTCCAATGAGCAGTTCTTC.